The clone carrying this T cell receptor (beta chain) was found a few times. The entry originates in a study of neurological immune-mediated disorders. TCRdb itself ran the 5' RACE reads through MiXCR, one entry per CDR3 protein. The table records 100,000 to 150,000 distinct CDR3 sequences, approximately 3.2% of them present only once. After removal of 1 base from V and 0 bases from J, the junction contained 11 bases not matched to a gene. Germline V gives CDR1 DFQATT, CDR2 SNEGSKA (reference sequence). The CDR3 covers 18 residues. The clonotype originates from a woman in her twenties or thirties with multiple sclerosis. This sequence joins TRBV20-1 and TRBJ2-3; 9 nucleotides match TRBD2. Sequenced: PBMCs. For the CDR3, the DNA is TGCAGTGCTAGAGGAGCTAGCGGGACGGTCATGAGCACAGATACGCAGTATTTT. Translation: CSARGASGTVMSTDTQYF.